This T cell receptor beta chain came from a study of shared clonotypes between healthy human individuals. Study results and caveats: With few donors, the genetic and exposure-history diversity represented was limited. Clonotype sharing among donors was expected to depend on sequencing depth.

The deep-level immunoSEQ assay was used. Only in-frame clones appear in the TCRdb table, and some are missing; sequencing was by immunoSEQ multiplex PCR. The profile covers about 2 million clones, with around 96% appearing a single time and about 1.1% taken by the ten largest. On this clone: What it binds is unknown.

Naive-designated CD8 cells lacked CD45RO, were positively enriched for CCR7, and omitted terminally differentiated effector memory CD45RA+ cells. Each sample came from a Caucasian adult donor living in Nashville, Tennessee. The CDR3 loop spans 17 amino acids. Germline trimming cut 3 bases from V and 1 base from J; bases unmatched to any gene: 5. In germline, CDR1 is MNHNS, CDR2 SASEGT. The TCR comes from a man aged 18 to 30 in good health. Sequences were obtained from naive CD8+ T cells sorted from blood. The rearrangement uses TRBV6-1 and TRBJ2-2; 10 nucleotides align to TRBD2. The CDR3 DNA sequence: TGTGCCAGCAGTGATCTTAGCGGGGGGATGAACACCGGGGAGCTGTTTTTT. It encodes CASSDLSGGMNTGELFF.